This T cell receptor (beta chain) was sequenced in a study of T-cell memory formation after mild COVID-19. Trimming took off 0 bases at V and 6 bases at J, with 15 bases between the two ends. Germline values: CDR1 LNHNV, CDR2 YYDKDF (reference sequence). The CDR3 runs to 15 residues. This clonotype was observed a few times. Antigen: not known. TCRdb used MiXCR to reprocess the 5' RACE reads, holding one entry per CDR3 protein. The table includes tens of thousands of distinct CDR3 sequences, more than 10% detected once. Study-wide results and caveats: A second wave expanding day 15 to 37 was CD4+-biased; contracting clones were balanced. The authors left the SARS-CoV-2 specificity of second-wave clones peaking on day 37 unconfirmed. Shrinking CD4+ clones resided mostly in CM and EM, and CD8+ ones in EMRA.

Sequenced sample: PBMCs or a T cell subset sorted from them (not recorded which). V and J are TRBV15 and TRBJ2-7; unclear D gene. The sequence came from an adult woman who had mild COVID-19 (a few samples of this study predate the infection). Cell type and time point are not known. The CDR3 nucleotides read TGTGCCACCAGCAGAGAGGGCGTCGGTTCGAGCGAGCAGTACTTC. Its translation: CATSREGVGSSEQYF.